These 10 T cell receptor beta chains came from one sample sequenced in a study of Ad26.COV2.S vaccination and SARS-CoV-2 variants. Sample treatment: about 20 received Ad26.COV2.S at low or high dose, single or two shots; 5 received placebo; per-sample allocation not given. All samples were drawn on day 63, counting from the first vaccine or placebo injection. Here immunoSEQ multiplex PCR was the method, and the copy in TCRdb shows in-frame clones only, minus some. The sample includes hundreds of thousands of clones, 80% to 90% seen only once; the top ten take roughly 1.5%. The sample here was peripheral blood, taken in a trial of Ad26.COV2.S vaccine versus placebo. The receptors derive from a person between 18 and 59 years old who received the Ad26.COV2.S COVID-19 vaccine or a placebo.

This clone was seen a handful of times. The CDR3 DNA reads as TGTGCCAGCAGTGAATCTGGGGGGAATGAGCAGTTCTTC. Translated: CASSESGGNEQFF. J is TRBJ2-1 and V is TRBV25-1; perhaps TRBD2 as D (6 bases). CDR3 length equals 13 residues. Trimming took off 1 base at V and 7 bases at J, with 8 bases between the two ends. The germline CDR1 and CDR2 sequences are MGHDK and SYGVNS.

V gene TRBV4-3 combines with J gene TRBJ2-3; 14 nucleotides align to TRBD2. Germline V gene data show CDR1 as LGHNA and CDR2 as YSLEER. V lost 0 bases, J lost 5 bases, and 10 bases stayed unmatched. The CDR3 contains 19 residues. CDR3 DNA: TGCGCCAGCAGCCAAGACGGGGCGACTAGCGGGGGGGGTGAAGATACGCAGTATTTT. Translating it yields CASSQDGATSGGGEDTQYF.

The V and J genes are TRBV10-3 and TRBJ1-1; D perhaps matches TRBD1 (6 bases). Germline V lookup: CDR1 ENHRY, CDR2 SYGVKD. Between the trimmed V and J ends, which lost 5 bases and 1 base, there was a span of 11 bases. This CDR3 has 14 amino acids. DNA for the CDR3: TGTGCCATCAGTCGGGACACAAAGAACACTGAAGCTTTCTTT. Its translation is CAISRDTKNTEAFF.

This clone has just one count. This chain uses TRBV29-1 with TRBJ2-1; the match to TRBD2 covers 12 bases. V gave up 7 bases and J gave up 5 bases; unmatched junction bases: 3. Germline V lookup: CDR1 SQVTM, CDR2 ANQGSEA. The CDR3 sequence is 13 residues long. The CDR3 DNA is TGCAGCGCTCGACTAGCGGGAGACAATGAGCAGTTCTTC. Translated: CSARLAGDNEQFF.

This chain links TRBV5-5 with TRBJ1-5; the D is unclear. Germline CDR1 reads SGHKS; CDR2 reads YYEKEE (reference sequence). V was trimmed by 4 bases and J by 4 bases, leaving 9 bases between them. The CDR3 extends over 13 amino acids. As DNA, the CDR3 is TGTGCCAGCAGCCCTGGACTTAATCAGCCCCAGCATTTT. Translation: CASSPGLNQPQHF.

The gene calls are TRBV19 and TRBJ2-3, with TRBD2 identical over 7 bases. Trimming at V came to 6 bases and at J to 2 bases, leaving 5 bases not matched to a gene. From germline, CDR1 is LNHDA and CDR2 SQIVND (reference sequence). The CDR3 runs to 14 residues. CDR3 nucleotide sequence: TGTGCCAGTAGGGACGGGGGGTTCACAGATACGCAGTATTTT. Translated: CASRDGGFTDTQYF.

This clone came up once. The chain carries TRBV9 and TRBJ1-2; possibly TRBD1 for D (6 bases). There are 15 residues in the CDR3. The germline V gene has CDR1 SGDLS and CDR2 YYNGEE. V lost 0 bases and J 8 bases, leaving 17 bases between the germline ends. The CDR3 here is CASSVVVRGAEGYTF. CDR3 in DNA: TGTGCCAGCAGCGTAGTGGTGCGGGGGGCTGAGGGCTACACCTTC.

This rearrangement joins TRBV3-1 (or the pseudogene TRBV3-2) to TRBJ1-3; D gene unclear. The CDR3 length is 15 residues. Germline V lookup: CDR1 LGHDT, CDR2 YNNKEL (reference sequence). Trimming took off 3 bases at V and 1 base at J, with 10 bases between the two ends. CDR3 protein: CASSHSQVSGNTIYF. CDR3 bases: TGTGCCAGCAGCCACAGCCAGGTTTCTGGAAACACCATATATTTT.

The V gene is TRBV19, the J gene TRBJ2-6; TRBD1 is a possible D gene (5 bases). CDR1 is LNHDA and CDR2 is SQIVND in the germline V gene (reference sequence). CDR3 length: 16 residues. V was cut by 4 bases and J by 4 bases, with 14 bases left in between. CDR3 coding DNA: TGTGCCAGTAGTACCCTGGCCCAGGGAGGGGCCAACGTCCTGACTTTC. As protein: CASSTLAQGGANVLTF.

For this clone: The same CDR3 also results from other DNA sequences found in this sample. V usage is TRBV27 and J usage is TRBJ2-7; perhaps TRBD2 as D (6 bases). CDR1 MNHEY and CDR2 SMNVEV come from the germline V gene (reference sequence). V shed 4 bases and J shed 2 bases, with 6 bases lying between them. The CDR3 contains 12 residues. As DNA, the CDR3 is TGTGCCAGCAGTTCGGGGGCCTACGAGCAGTACTTC. Its protein is CASSSGAYEQYF.